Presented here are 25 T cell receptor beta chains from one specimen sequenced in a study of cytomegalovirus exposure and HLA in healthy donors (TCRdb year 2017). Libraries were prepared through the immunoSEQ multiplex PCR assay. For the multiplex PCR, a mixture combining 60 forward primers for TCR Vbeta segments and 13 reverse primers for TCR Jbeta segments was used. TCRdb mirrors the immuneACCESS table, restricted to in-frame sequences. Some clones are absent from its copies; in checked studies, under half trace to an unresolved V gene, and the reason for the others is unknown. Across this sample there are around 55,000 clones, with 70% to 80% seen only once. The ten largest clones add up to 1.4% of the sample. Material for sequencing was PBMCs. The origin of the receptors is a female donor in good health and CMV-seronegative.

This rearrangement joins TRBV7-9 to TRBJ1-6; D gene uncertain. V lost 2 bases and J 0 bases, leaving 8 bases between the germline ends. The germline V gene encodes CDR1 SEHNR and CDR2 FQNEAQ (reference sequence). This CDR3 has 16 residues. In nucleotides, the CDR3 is TGTGCCAGCAGCTTAATAGAGAGCTCCTATAATTCACCCCTCCACTTT. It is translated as CASSLIESSYNSPLHF.

The CDR3 DNA is TGTGCCAGCAGCCGGGGGACAGATGAAGCTTTCTTT. Residues: CASSRGTDEAFF. This chain links TRBV4-2 with TRBJ1-1; TRBD1 aligns across 7 bases. The V segment lost 4 bases and the J segment 7 bases; nucleotides outside the gene matches: 3. Germline CDR1 LGHNA, CDR2 YNFKEQ. The CDR3 runs 12 residues.

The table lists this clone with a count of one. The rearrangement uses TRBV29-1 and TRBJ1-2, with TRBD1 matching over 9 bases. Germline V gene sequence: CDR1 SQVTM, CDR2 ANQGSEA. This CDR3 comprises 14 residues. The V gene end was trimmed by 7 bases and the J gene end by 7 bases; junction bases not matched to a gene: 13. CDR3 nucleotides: TGCAGCGCCAAGCCACAGGGGGCCCAGGCTGGCTACACCTTC. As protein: CSAKPQGAQAGYTF.

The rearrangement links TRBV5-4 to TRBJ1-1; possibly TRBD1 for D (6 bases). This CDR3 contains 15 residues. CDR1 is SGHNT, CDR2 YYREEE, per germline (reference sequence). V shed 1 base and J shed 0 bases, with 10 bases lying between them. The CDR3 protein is CASSLRGSLNTEAFF. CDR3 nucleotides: TGTGCCAGCAGCTTGAGGGGGAGCTTGAACACTGAAGCTTTCTTT.

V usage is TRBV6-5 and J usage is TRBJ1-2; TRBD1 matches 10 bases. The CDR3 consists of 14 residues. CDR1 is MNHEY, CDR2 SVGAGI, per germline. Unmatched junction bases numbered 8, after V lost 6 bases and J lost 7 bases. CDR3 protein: CASRRQGAVFGYTF. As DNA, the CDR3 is TGTGCCAGCAGGCGACAGGGGGCGGTCTTTGGCTACACCTTC.

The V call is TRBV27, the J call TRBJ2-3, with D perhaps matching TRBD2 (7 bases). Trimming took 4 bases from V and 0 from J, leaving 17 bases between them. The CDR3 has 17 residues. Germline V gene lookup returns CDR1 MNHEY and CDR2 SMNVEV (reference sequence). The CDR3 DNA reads TGTGCCAGCAGTTCCTCTGGGCGGGGGCAAAGCACAGATACGCAGTATTTT. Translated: CASSSSGRGQSTDTQYF.

The DNA of the CDR3 is TGTGCCATCAGTGCGACGGGACAGGGTGGCAATCAGCCCCAGCATTTT. Amino acid sequence: CAISATGQGGNQPQHF. This chain uses TRBV10-3 with TRBJ1-5; 9 nucleotides agree with TRBD1. The CDR3 loop spans 16 amino acids. Germline-derived CDR1 and CDR2 are ENHRY and SYGVKD. V lost 4 bases to trimming and J lost 2 bases; unmatched junction nucleotides: 6.

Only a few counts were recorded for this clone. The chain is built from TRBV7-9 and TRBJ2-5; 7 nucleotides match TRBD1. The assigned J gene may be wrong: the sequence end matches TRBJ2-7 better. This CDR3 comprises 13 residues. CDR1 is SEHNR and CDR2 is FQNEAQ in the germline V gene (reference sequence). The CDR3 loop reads CASSLTGTDEQYF. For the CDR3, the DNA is TGTGCCAGCAGCCTGACAGGGACCGACGAGCAGTACTTC.

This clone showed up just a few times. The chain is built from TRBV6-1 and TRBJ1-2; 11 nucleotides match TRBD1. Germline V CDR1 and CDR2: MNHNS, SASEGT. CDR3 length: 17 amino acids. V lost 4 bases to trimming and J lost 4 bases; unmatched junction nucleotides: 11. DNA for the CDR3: TGTGCCAGCAGTGCAAAAGCGGACAGGGGGCTTGGCTATGGCTACACCTTC. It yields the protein CASSAKADRGLGYGYTF.

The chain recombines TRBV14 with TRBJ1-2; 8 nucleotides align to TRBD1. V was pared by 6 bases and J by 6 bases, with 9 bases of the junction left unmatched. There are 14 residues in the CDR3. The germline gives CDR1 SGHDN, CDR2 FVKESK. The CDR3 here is CASSRQGASNGYTF. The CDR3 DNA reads TGTGCCAGCAGTCGGCAGGGGGCTTCGAATGGCTACACCTTC.

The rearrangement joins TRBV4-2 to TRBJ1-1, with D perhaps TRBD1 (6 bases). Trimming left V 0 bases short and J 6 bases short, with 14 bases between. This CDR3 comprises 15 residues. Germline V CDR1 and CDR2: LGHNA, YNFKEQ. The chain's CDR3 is CASSQEGRGVAEAFF. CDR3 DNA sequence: TGTGCCAGCAGCCAAGAGGGCAGGGGAGTGGCTGAAGCTTTCTTT.

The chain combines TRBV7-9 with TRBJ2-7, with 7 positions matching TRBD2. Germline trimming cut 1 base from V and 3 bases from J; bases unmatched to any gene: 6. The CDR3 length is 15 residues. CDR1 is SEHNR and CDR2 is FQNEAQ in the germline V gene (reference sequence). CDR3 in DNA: TGTGCCAGCAGCTTAGGGGGGGGGACTGACTACGAGCAGTACTTC. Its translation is CASSLGGGTDYEQYF.

CDR3 DNA sequence: TGTGCCAGCAGTCGACCGGGGACAGTTGGTGGCTACACCTTC. Amino acid sequence: CASSRPGTVGGYTF. The V and J genes are TRBV27 and TRBJ1-2; TRBD1 aligns across 7 bases. This CDR3 is 14 amino acids long. Germline V CDR1 and CDR2: MNHEY, SMNVEV (reference sequence). V was pared by 5 bases and J by 7 bases, with 10 bases of the junction left unmatched.

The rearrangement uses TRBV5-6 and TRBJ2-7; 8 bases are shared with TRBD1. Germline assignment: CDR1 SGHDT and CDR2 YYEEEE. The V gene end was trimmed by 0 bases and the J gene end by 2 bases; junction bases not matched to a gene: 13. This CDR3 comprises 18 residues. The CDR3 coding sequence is TGTGCCAGCAGCTTGGGGACAGGGTTAAGGGGGAATCCCTACGAGCAGTACTTC. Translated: CASSLGTGLRGNPYEQYF.

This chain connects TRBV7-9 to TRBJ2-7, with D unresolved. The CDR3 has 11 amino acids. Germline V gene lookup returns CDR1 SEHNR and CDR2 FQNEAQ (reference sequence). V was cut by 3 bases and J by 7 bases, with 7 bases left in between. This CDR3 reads CASSFWQEQYF. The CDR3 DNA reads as TGTGCCAGCAGCTTCTGGCAAGAGCAGTACTTC.

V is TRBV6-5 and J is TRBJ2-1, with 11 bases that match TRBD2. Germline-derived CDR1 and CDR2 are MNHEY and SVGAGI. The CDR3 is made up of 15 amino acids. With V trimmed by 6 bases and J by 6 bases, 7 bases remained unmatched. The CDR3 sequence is CASSQSSGGFNEQFF. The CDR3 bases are TGTGCCAGCAGCCAGTCTAGCGGGGGGTTCAATGAGCAGTTCTTC.

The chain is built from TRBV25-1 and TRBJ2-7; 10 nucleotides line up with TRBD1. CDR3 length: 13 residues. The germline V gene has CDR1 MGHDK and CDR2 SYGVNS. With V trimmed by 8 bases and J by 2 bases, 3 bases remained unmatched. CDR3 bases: TGTGCCAGCCGACAGGGGGCCACCTACGAGCAGTACTTC. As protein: CASRQGATYEQYF.

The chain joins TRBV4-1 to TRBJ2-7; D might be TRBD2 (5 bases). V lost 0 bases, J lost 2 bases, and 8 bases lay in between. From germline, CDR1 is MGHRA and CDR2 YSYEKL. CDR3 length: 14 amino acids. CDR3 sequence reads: CASSQDGNTYEQYF. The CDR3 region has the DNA TGCGCCAGCAGCCAAGACGGGAATACCTACGAGCAGTACTTC.

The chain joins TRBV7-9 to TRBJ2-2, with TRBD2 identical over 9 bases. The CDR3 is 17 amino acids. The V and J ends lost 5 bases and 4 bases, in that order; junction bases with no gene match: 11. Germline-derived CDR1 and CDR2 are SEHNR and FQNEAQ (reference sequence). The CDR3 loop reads CASSPFSGGRGTGELFF. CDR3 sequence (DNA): TGTGCCAGCAGCCCATTTAGCGGGGGAAGGGGCACCGGGGAGCTGTTTTTT.

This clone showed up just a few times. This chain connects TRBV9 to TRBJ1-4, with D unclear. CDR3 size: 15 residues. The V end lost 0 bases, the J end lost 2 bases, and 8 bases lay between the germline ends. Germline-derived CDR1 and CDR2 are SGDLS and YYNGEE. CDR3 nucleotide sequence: TGTGCCAGCAGCGTAGAGCACGGGACTAATGAAAAACTGTTTTTT. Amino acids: CASSVEHGTNEKLFF.

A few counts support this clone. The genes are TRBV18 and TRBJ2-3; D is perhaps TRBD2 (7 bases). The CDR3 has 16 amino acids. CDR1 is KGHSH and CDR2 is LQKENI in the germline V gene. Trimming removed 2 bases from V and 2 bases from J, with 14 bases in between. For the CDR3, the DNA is TGTGCCAGCTCACCAGGTGCGGGGGCCCTCACAGATACGCAGTATTTT. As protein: CASSPGAGALTDTQYF.

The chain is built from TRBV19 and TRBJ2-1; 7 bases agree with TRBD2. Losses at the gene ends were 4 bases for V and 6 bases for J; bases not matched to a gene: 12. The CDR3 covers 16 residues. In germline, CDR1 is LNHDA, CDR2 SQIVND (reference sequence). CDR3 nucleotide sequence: TGTGCCAGTAGTAACAATCCCCGACTAGCAAGCAATGAGCAGTTCTTC. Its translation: CASSNNPRLASNEQFF.

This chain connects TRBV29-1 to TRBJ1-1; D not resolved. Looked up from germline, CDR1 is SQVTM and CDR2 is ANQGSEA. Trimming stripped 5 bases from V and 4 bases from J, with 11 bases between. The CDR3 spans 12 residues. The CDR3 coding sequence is TGCAGCGTTCTTGGCGGTTCCACTGAAGCTTTCTTT. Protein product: CSVLGGSTEAFF.

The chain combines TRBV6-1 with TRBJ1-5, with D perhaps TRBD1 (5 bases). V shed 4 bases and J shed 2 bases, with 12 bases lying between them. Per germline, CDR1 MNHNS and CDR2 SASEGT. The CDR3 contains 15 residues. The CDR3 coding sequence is TGTGCCAGCAGTGTGCGGGGAGGGGGCAATCAGCCCCAGCATTTT. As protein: CASSVRGGGNQPQHF.

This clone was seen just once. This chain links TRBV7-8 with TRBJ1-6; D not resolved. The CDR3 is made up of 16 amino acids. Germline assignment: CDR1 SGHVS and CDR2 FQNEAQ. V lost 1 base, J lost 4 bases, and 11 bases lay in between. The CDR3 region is CASSLGRNSYNSPLHF. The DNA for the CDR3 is TGTGCCAGCAGCTTAGGGCGGAACTCTTATAATTCACCCCTCCACTTT.